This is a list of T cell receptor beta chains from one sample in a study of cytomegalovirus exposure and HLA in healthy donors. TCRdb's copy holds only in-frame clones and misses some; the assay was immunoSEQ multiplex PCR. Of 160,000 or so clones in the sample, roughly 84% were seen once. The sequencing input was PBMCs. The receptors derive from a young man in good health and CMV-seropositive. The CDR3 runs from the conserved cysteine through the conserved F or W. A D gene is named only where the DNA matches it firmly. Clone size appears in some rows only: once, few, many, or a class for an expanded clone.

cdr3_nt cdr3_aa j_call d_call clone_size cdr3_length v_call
TGCAGCGTTGATCTAGCGTACCAAGAGACCCAGTACTTC CSVDLAYQETQYF TRBJ2-5 NA NA 13 TRBV29-1
TGCAGCGTTTCCCCCCCGCGGTGGGACTATGGCTACACCTTC CSVSPPRWDYGYTF TRBJ1-2 NA few 14 TRBV29-1
TGTGCCAGCAGCCAACAGAACACCGGGGAGCTGTTTTTT CASSQQNTGELFF TRBJ2-2 NA once 13 TRBV11-3
TGTGCCAGCAGCCCCTGGACAATCGCGAACACCGGGGAGCTGTTTTTT CASSPWTIANTGELFF TRBJ2-2 NA once 16 TRBV5-6
TGTGCCAGCAGCTCACAGGGCCCTGAGGAGCCCCAGCATTTT CASSSQGPEEPQHF TRBJ1-5 NA NA 14 TRBV7-8
TGTGCCAGCAGTGACCAGTTGGGACAGGGTAAAGGAAACACCATATATTTT CASSDQLGQGKGNTIYF TRBJ1-3 TRBD1 once 17 TRBV6-4
TGTGCCAGCAGCCCTAGCGGAGCTGCTTACAATGAGCAGTTCTTC CASSPSGAAYNEQFF TRBJ2-1 TRBD2 NA 15 TRBV5-4
TGTGCCAGCAGCCCCTACAGGGGGCGCTTC CASSPYRGRF TRBJ2-7 TRBD1 NA 10 TRBV7-2
TGTGCCACCAGCAGCCTCGGCAGGGGAGACAATCAGCCCCAGCATTTT CATSSLGRGDNQPQHF TRBJ1-5 NA NA 16 TRBV15
TGTGCCTGGGGACAGTCTGGAAACACCATATATTTT CAWGQSGNTIYF TRBJ1-3 NA NA 12 TRBV30
TGTGCCAGCACCAAATCCCGGGGACAGGGGGCCGTGGACGAGCAGTACTTC CASTKSRGQGAVDEQYF TRBJ2-7 NA NA 17 TRBV21-1
TGTGCCAGCAGGAGGCGCGGCCCGAATGAGCAGTTCTTC CASRRRGPNEQFF TRBJ2-1 NA NA 13 TRBV27
TGTGCCACCAGCAGAGAGTATGGCAGGGCGATTTTT CATSREYGRAIF TRBJ1-1 NA NA 12 TRBV15
TGTGCCAGCAGCTTCGACAGATCTACGCCCTCCTACGAGCAGTACTTC CASSFDRSTPSYEQYF TRBJ2-7 NA NA 16 TRBV7-2
TGTGCCAGCAGTTTGACCGGGACAGGGTACGAGCAGTACTTC CASSLTGTGYEQYF TRBJ2-7 TRBD1 once 14 TRBV27
TGTGCCAGCAGCTTGGACTCCACGGGGATTAACGAGCAGTACTTC CASSLDSTGINEQYF TRBJ2-7 NA NA 15 TRBV7-2
TGTGCCAGCAGCGTAGCTGGTAGGGGCCACACTGAAGCTTTCTTT CASSVAGRGHTEAFF TRBJ1-1 NA NA 15 TRBV9
TGTGCCAGTGAGGCAGGGGAGAGGTATGGCTACACCTTC CASEAGERYGYTF TRBJ1-2 NA few 13 TRBV30
TGCGCCAGCAGCCCTCACCATACAGGGGGCATATCCGAGCAGTACTTC CASSPHHTGGISEQYF TRBJ2-7 TRBD1 few 16 TRBV4-1
TGCAGCGTAGGGGGGGGGCATGGAAACACCATATATTTT CSVGGGHGNTIYF TRBJ1-3 NA NA 13 TRBV29-1
TGCGCCAGCAGCTTAGGGTCCCTCGCGGGTGGCTACACCTTC CASSLGSLAGGYTF TRBJ1-2 NA NA 14 TRBV5-1
NA CASSVSPGSCFF TRBJ2-2 NA NA 12 TRBV9
TGTGCCAGCAGTCCTCGGACAGGGGGATATGACATTCAGTACTTC CASSPRTGGYDIQYF TRBJ2-4 TRBD1 NA 15 TRBV28
TGTGCCAGTAGTTTGGGAGGAGCGGGGCCTAGCGGGAGAGGAGCCAAAAACATTCAGTACTTC CASSLGGAGPSGRGAKNIQYF TRBJ2-4 TRBD2 once 21 TRBV19
TGTGCCAGCAGTGAAAGGTCGGGGTTCGAACAGCCCCAGCATTTT CASSERSGFEQPQHF TRBJ1-5 NA NA 15 TRBV2
TGTGCCGGTGCCCCGGGGGACCTCTACGAGCAGTACTTC CAGAPGDLYEQYF TRBJ2-7 NA NA 13 TRBV5-5
TGTGCCAGCAGTTCCCAGGGGACCATGACCACTGAAGCTTTCTTT CASSSQGTMTTEAFF TRBJ1-1 NA NA 15 TRBV7-2
TGTGCCAGCAGTGAAAGGGGGCAGACCATCGCTGGGGCCAACGTCCTGACTTTC CASSERGQTIAGANVLTF TRBJ2-6 TRBD1 NA 18 TRBV6-1
TGTGCCAGCAGCTTGGACAGGGGCACAGATACGCAGTATTTT CASSLDRGTDTQYF TRBJ2-3 TRBD1 few 14 TRBV7-9
TGTGCCAGCTCACCTCGGGGATTTGGGCCCTACGAGCAGTACTTC CASSPRGFGPYEQYF TRBJ2-7 NA NA 15 TRBV18
TGTGCCATCAGAGGAGGACTGAAATACTACGAGCAGTACTTC CAIRGGLKYYEQYF TRBJ2-7 NA NA 14 TRBV10-3
TGTGCCAGCAGTTCCCCCGGGACAGGGGCCTACGAGCAGTACTTC CASSSPGTGAYEQYF TRBJ2-7 TRBD1 NA 15 TRBV6-5
TGTGCCAGCAGTTTCGGACTAGCGGGGGGGCGCAATGAGCAGTTCTTC CASSFGLAGGRNEQFF TRBJ2-1 TRBD2 NA 16 TRBV28
TGCAGCGTTGAAGAGGGTCCCGAGGCTGGCTACACCTTC CSVEEGPEAGYTF TRBJ1-2 NA NA 13 TRBV29-1